The rows below give T cell receptor beta chains drawn from one sample of a study of blood T cell repertoires in COVID-19. The method was immunoSEQ multiplex PCR; TCRdb's version includes in-frame clones alone and lacks a portion of them. This sample has 350,000 to 450,000 clones, with around 85% found just once. Specimen: peripheral blood. These receptors all come from a woman under 30 with acute or convalescent COVID-19. Both conserved end residues are part of each CDR3. A D gene is named only where the DNA matches it firmly. Clone size appears in some rows only: once, few, many, or a class for an expanded clone.

TRBV7-9	TRBJ1-6	-	-	CASSPGQSSPLHF	TGTGCCAGCAGCCCCGGACAATCTTCACCCCTCCACTTT
TRBV4-2	TRBJ2-7	TRBD1	-	CASSQADRGEQYF	TGTGCCAGCAGCCAAGCGGACAGGGGGGAGCAGTACTTC
TRBV13	TRBJ1-3	-	-	CASSSPIGGAGNTIYF	TGTGCCAGCAGCTCACCGATAGGGGGTGCAGGAAACACCATATATTTT
TRBV30	TRBJ1-5	-	-	CAWSYWGGPGQPQHF	TGTGCCTGGAGCTACTGGGGGGGGCCAGGGCAGCCCCAGCATTTT
TRBV11-2	TRBJ1-1	-	-	CASTRAQGRNTEAFF	TGTGCCAGCACCCGGGCACAGGGACGGAACACTGAAGCTTTCTTT
TRBV13	TRBJ2-1	TRBD2	-	CASSSSGGFKRNEQFF	TGTGCCAGCAGCTCGAGCGGGGGATTTAAGCGAAATGAGCAGTTCTTC
TRBV6-1	TRBJ2-3	-	-	CASSEASQGGTDTQYF	TGTGCCAGCAGTGAAGCTAGTCAGGGAGGTACAGATACGCAGTATTTT
TRBV5-1	TRBJ1-2	-	-	CASSLEQANYGYTF	TGCGCCAGCAGCTTGGAGCAGGCCAACTATGGCTACACCTTC
TRBV2	TRBJ1-3	TRBD1	-	CASSEGQASGNTIYF	TGTGCCAGCAGTGAGGGACAGGCGTCAGGAAACACCATATATTTT
TRBV28	TRBJ1-1	-	once	CASSLLGEDTEAFF	TGTGCCAGCAGTTTGCTGGGGGAGGACACTGAAGCTTTCTTT
TRBV27	TRBJ2-7	TRBD2	-	CASRLAGGPYEQYF	TGTGCCAGCAGACTAGCGGGAGGGCCTTACGAGCAGTACTTC
TRBV19	TRBJ1-5	-	-	CASSIDVRSNQPQHF	TGTGCCAGTAGTATAGACGTCCGTAGCAATCAGCCCCAGCATTTT
TRBV6-5	TRBJ2-7	-	-	CASAVLRSSYEQYF	TGTGCCAGCGCTGTGTTACGGAGCTCCTACGAGCAGTACTTC
TRBV5-4	TRBJ1-1	-	-	CASSLGTAKNTEAFF	TGTGCCAGCAGCTTGGGGACAGCAAAGAACACTGAAGCTTTCTTT
TRBV3-1/TRBV3-2	TRBJ1-1	-	few	CASSQVYRVKYTEAFF	TGTGCCAGCAGCCAAGTTTACAGGGTGAAGTACACTGAAGCTTTCTTT
TRBV19	TRBJ1-4	-	-	CASSIYGGGRGNEKLFF	TGTGCCAGTAGTATATACGGTGGGGGCAGGGGAAATGAAAAACTGTTTTTT